This TCR beta chain is from a study of cytomegalovirus exposure and HLA in healthy donors. Clones were sequenced by immunoSEQ multiplex PCR, and TCRdb holds only the in-frame ones, with some missing. Here the sample spans 200,000 or so clones, 70% to 85% being singletons. The J segment lost 10 bases and the V segment lost 4 bases, leaving 13 bases of the junction unmatched. CDR1 and CDR2 (germline): SGHRS, YFSETQ. The CDR3 sequence is 14 residues long. Sequenced sample: PBMCs. This clonotype originated in a woman aged 30 to 39 in good health and CMV-seropositive. The chain has TRBV5-1 and TRBJ2-7, with 8 bases aligning to TRBD1. This CDR3 is CASSPTPGQDSQYF. The CDR3 DNA follows: TGCGCCAGCAGCCCAACCCCGGGACAGGATTCCCAGTACTTC.